This TCR beta chain is drawn from a study of T-cell reconstitution after alpha-beta-depleted transplantation in children. Regarding the study as a whole: Elevated TCRbeta diversity at day 60 was traced, in some patients, to surviving recipient T cells and thymic progenitors. Alpha-beta T cells present about two months after transplant were reported to originate from several hundred expanded graft clones.

Of note for this clonotype: The antigen is unknown.

Unique molecular identifiers were used to barcode this TCRbeta library. Each CDR3 protein gets one entry after TCRdb re-called the PCR reads with MiXCR. Among hundreds of thousands of distinct CDR3 sequences listed, roughly 10% were seen once. CDR3 length equals 14 residues. V shed 2 bases and J shed 12 bases, with 20 bases lying between them. Germline V gene lookup returns CDR1 MNHEY and CDR2 SVGEGT. This receptor was taken from a child aged 2-15 years with inherited bone marrow failure, due to receive a stem cell transplant. The chain recombines TRBV6-2 or TRBV6-3 with TRBJ2-7; possible D gene TRBD2, 6 bases. The sequenced sample was PBMCs, obtained before TCRalphabeta/CD19-depleted stem cell transplant. CDR3 nucleotide sequence: TGTGCCAGCAGTTACGACGGGGGTGACTTGGGACGGTACTTC. Translation: CASSYDGGDLGRYF.